The clone carrying this T cell receptor (beta chain) has a count of ten or more. TCRdb re-derived calls from the 5' RACE reads in MiXCR, one entry per CDR3 protein. The table has about 150,000 distinct CDR3 sequences, roughly 3.5% seen once. These data belong to a study of identical twins. The CDR3 is 17 residues long. The germline V gene encodes CDR1 LGHNA and CDR2 YSLEER. Trimming took off 1 base at V and 3 bases at J, with 19 bases between the two ends. The V call is TRBV4-3, the J call TRBJ2-7; possible D gene TRBD1, 7 bases. Sequencing used memory T cells sorted from blood. The sequence derives from a man between 18 and 35 years old in good health. The CDR3 bases are TGCGCCAGCAGCCAAGGCGGGGAAAACAGGGGACTCTACGAGCAGTACTTC. Amino acids: CASSQGGENRGLYEQYF.